These T cell receptor beta chains were read from a single sample in a study of cytomegalovirus exposure and HLA in healthy donors. The data were produced by immunoSEQ multiplex PCR, yet TCRdb's version contains in-frame clones alone and is incomplete. Of hundreds of thousands of clones listed, roughly 81% are singletons. Sequenced sample: PBMCs. These receptor sequences come from a girl aged 2 to 10 in good health and CMV-seronegative. CDR3s include the opening cysteine and the closing phenylalanine or tryptophan. Each record gives: D gene, CDR3 length, clone size, J gene, V gene, CDR3 protein, CDR3 DNA. D genes are given only for firm matches. The listing skips clone size in some rows; elsewhere it reads once, few, many or a size class.

d_gene: TRBD1
len: 15
abundance: few
j_gene: TRBJ2-4
v_gene: TRBV6-1
CDR3aa: CASSSPTGSKNIQYF
CDR3nt: TGTGCCAGCAGTTCACCGACAGGGTCCAAAAACATTCAGTACTTC

d_gene: .
len: 15
abundance: .
j_gene: TRBJ1-4
v_gene: TRBV27
CDR3aa: CASSLSAGEGEKLFF
CDR3nt: TGTGCCAGCAGTTTATCGGCGGGGGAAGGAGAAAAACTGTTTTTT

d_gene: .
len: 16
abundance: .
j_gene: TRBJ2-3
v_gene: TRBV9
CDR3aa: CASSPRRGSVTDTQYF
CDR3nt: TGTGCCAGCAGCCCCAGAAGAGGTAGCGTCACAGATACGCAGTATTTT

d_gene: TRBD1
len: 17
abundance: .
j_gene: TRBJ1-1
v_gene: TRBV5-6
CDR3aa: CASSPRGGQGLNTEAFF
CDR3nt: TGTGCCAGCAGCCCAAGGGGGGGACAGGGCTTGAACACTGAAGCTTTCTTT

d_gene: TRBD2
len: 16
abundance: .
j_gene: TRBJ2-1
v_gene: TRBV10-3
CDR3aa: CAIRDSGRRSYNEQFF
CDR3nt: TGTGCCATCAGGGATAGCGGGAGGCGATCCTACAATGAGCAGTTCTTC

d_gene: TRBD2
len: 16
abundance: .
j_gene: TRBJ2-2
v_gene: TRBV5-4
CDR3aa: CASSSGTSGSTGELFF
CDR3nt: TGTGCCAGCAGCAGCGGGACTAGCGGGAGTACCGGGGAGCTGTTTTTT

d_gene: TRBD1
len: 15
abundance: .
j_gene: TRBJ1-6
v_gene: TRBV4-2
CDR3aa: CASSPLGTENSPLHF
CDR3nt: TGTGCCAGCAGCCCCCTGGGGACAGAAAATTCACCCCTCCACTTT

d_gene: .
len: 14
abundance: .
j_gene: TRBJ2-7
v_gene: TRBV29-1
CDR3aa: CSVEWGGGSYEQYF
CDR3nt: TGCAGCGTTGAATGGGGAGGAGGCTCCTACGAGCAGTACTTC

d_gene: TRBD1
len: 12
abundance: .
j_gene: TRBJ1-2
v_gene: TRBV29-1
CDR3aa: CSDGQGGYGYTF
CDR3nt: TGCAGCGATGGACAGGGCGGCTATGGCTACACCTTC

d_gene: .
len: 12
abundance: .
j_gene: TRBJ2-5
v_gene: TRBV6-5
CDR3aa: CASSGGHETQYF
CDR3nt: TGTGCCAGCAGCGGCGGGCACGAGACCCAGTACTTC

d_gene: .
len: 14
abundance: few
j_gene: TRBJ1-2
v_gene: TRBV6-1
CDR3aa: CASSDYRSNYGYTF
CDR3nt: TGTGCCAGCAGTGATTACAGGTCCAACTATGGCTACACCTTC

d_gene: TRBD2
len: 15
abundance: .
j_gene: TRBJ2-5
v_gene: TRBV15
CDR3aa: CATSRDWTSWETQYF
CDR3nt: TGTGCCACCAGCAGAGATTGGACTAGCTGGGAGACCCAGTACTTC

d_gene: .
len: 15
abundance: once
j_gene: TRBJ1-5
v_gene: TRBV7-8
CDR3aa: CASSLGRVENQPQHF
CDR3nt: TGTGCCAGCAGCTTAGGACGGGTTGAGAATCAGCCCCAGCATTTT

d_gene: TRBD2
len: 15
abundance: .
j_gene: TRBJ2-7
v_gene: TRBV4-2
CDR3aa: CASSTGTSDSYEQYF
CDR3nt: TGTGCCAGCAGCACCGGGACTAGCGATTCCTACGAGCAGTACTTC

d_gene: .
len: 15
abundance: .
j_gene: TRBJ2-2
v_gene: TRBV5-4
CDR3aa: CASSSSRTNTGELFF
CDR3nt: TGTGCCAGCAGCTCTAGCAGAACGAACACCGGGGAGCTGTTTTTT

d_gene: .
len: 14
abundance: .
j_gene: TRBJ1-5
v_gene: TRBV19
CDR3aa: CASSKRQGNQPQHF
CDR3nt: TGTGCCAGTAGTAAAAGACAGGGCAATCAGCCCCAGCATTTT

d_gene: .
len: 12
abundance: .
j_gene: TRBJ2-1
v_gene: TRBV7-9
CDR3aa: CSSSLEQVEQFF
CDR3nt: TGTTCCAGCAGCTTAGAACAGGTCGAGCAGTTCTTC

d_gene: TRBD1
len: 16
abundance: few
j_gene: TRBJ1-2
v_gene: TRBV27
CDR3aa: CASSLNPFTGGYGYTF
CDR3nt: TGTGCCAGCAGTCTTAATCCCTTTACAGGGGGCTATGGCTACACCTTC

d_gene: TRBD1
len: 15
abundance: .
j_gene: TRBJ1-6
v_gene: TRBV6-5
CDR3aa: CASSLGQGVDSPLHF
CDR3nt: TGTGCCAGCAGCCTGGGACAGGGTGTAGATTCACCCCTCCACTTT

d_gene: TRBD2
len: 18
abundance: .
j_gene: TRBJ2-6
v_gene: TRBV12-5
CDR3aa: CASGLVSGSPSGANVLTF
CDR3nt: TGTGCTAGTGGTTTGGTTAGCGGGAGCCCCTCTGGGGCCAACGTCCTGACTTTC

d_gene: .
len: 18
abundance: .
j_gene: TRBJ2-2
v_gene: TRBV4-2
CDR3aa: CASSQGTSFLENTGELFF
CDR3nt: TGTGCCAGCAGCCAAGGAACGTCGTTTCTAGAAAACACCGGGGAGCTGTTTTTT

d_gene: TRBD1
len: 15
abundance: .
j_gene: TRBJ1-5
v_gene: TRBV15
CDR3aa: CATSRDRGQNQPQHF
CDR3nt: TGTGCCACCAGCAGGGACAGGGGCCAAAATCAGCCCCAGCATTTT

d_gene: TRBD2
len: 15
abundance: .
j_gene: TRBJ2-1
v_gene: TRBV11-2
CDR3aa: CASSSGLADYNEQFF
CDR3nt: TGTGCCAGCAGCTCGGGACTAGCGGACTACAATGAGCAGTTCTTC

d_gene: .
len: 14
abundance: .
j_gene: TRBJ1-5
v_gene: TRBV7-2
CDR3aa: CASSLVVSNQPQHF
CDR3nt: TGTGCCAGCAGCTTAGTAGTTAGCAATCAGCCCCAGCATTTT

d_gene: TRBD1
len: 15
abundance: .
j_gene: TRBJ2-1
v_gene: TRBV6-6
CDR3aa: CATSPGQGMIDEQFF
CDR3nt: TGTGCCACCTCACCAGGACAGGGGATGATAGATGAGCAGTTCTTC

d_gene: TRBD1
len: 14
abundance: .
j_gene: TRBJ1-4
v_gene: TRBV5-6
CDR3aa: CASRAGTGYEKLFF
CDR3nt: TGTGCCAGCAGGGCCGGGACAGGGTACGAAAAACTGTTTTTT

d_gene: .
len: 13
abundance: .
j_gene: TRBJ1-3
v_gene: TRBV30
CDR3aa: CAVEEGGLDTIYF
CDR3nt: TGTGCCGTCGAGGAGGGGGGGTTAGACACCATATATTTT

d_gene: .
len: 12
abundance: .
j_gene: TRBJ2-3
v_gene: TRBV7-6
CDR3aa: CASSFGTDTQYF
CDR3nt: TGTGCCAGCAGCTTCGGTACAGATACGCAGTATTTT

d_gene: .
len: 16
abundance: .
j_gene: TRBJ2-2
v_gene: TRBV9
CDR3aa: CASSVQAGLMTGELFF
CDR3nt: TGTGCCAGCAGCGTACAGGCCGGCTTGATGACCGGGGAGCTGTTTTTT

d_gene: .
len: 16
abundance: .
j_gene: TRBJ2-5
v_gene: TRBV14
CDR3aa: CASSRLVGAGQETQYF
CDR3nt: TGTGCCAGCAGCCGTCTAGTAGGGGCAGGCCAAGAGACCCAGTACTTC

d_gene: TRBD1
len: 13
abundance: .
j_gene: TRBJ1-2
v_gene: TRBV7-9
CDR3aa: CASSLGTGSGYTF
CDR3nt: TGTGCCAGCAGCTTGGGGACAGGGTCCGGCTACACCTTC

d_gene: .
len: 16
abundance: once
j_gene: TRBJ2-1
v_gene: TRBV5-1
CDR3aa: CASNLNNPGAGGEQFF
CDR3nt: TGCGCCAGCAACCTAAATAACCCGGGAGCGGGTGGTGAGCAGTTCTTC

d_gene: .
len: 15
abundance: .
j_gene: TRBJ2-7
v_gene: TRBV9
CDR3aa: CASSPTGVSGYEQYF
CDR3nt: TGTGCCAGCAGCCCTACCGGGGTTAGCGGCTACGAGCAGTACTTC

d_gene: TRBD2
len: 16
abundance: .
j_gene: TRBJ2-2
v_gene: TRBV2
CDR3aa: CASNGRAGANTGELFF
CDR3nt: TGTGCCAGCAACGGGAGGGCGGGGGCCAACACCGGGGAGCTGTTTTTT

d_gene: TRBD2
len: 15
abundance: .
j_gene: TRBJ2-3
v_gene: TRBV2
CDR3aa: CASSPGLAGTDTQYF
CDR3nt: TGTGCCAGCAGTCCCGGACTAGCGGGAACAGATACGCAGTATTTT